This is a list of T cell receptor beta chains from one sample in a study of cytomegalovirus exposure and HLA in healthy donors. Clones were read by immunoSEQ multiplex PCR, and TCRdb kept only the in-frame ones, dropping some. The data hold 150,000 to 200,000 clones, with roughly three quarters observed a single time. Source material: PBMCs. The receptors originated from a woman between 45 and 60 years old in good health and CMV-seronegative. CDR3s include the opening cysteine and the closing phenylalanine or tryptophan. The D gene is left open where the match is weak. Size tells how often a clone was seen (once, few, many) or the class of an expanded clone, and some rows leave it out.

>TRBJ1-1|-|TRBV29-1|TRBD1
CSVSRESKDRGTEAFF
TGCAGCGTTTCCAGAGAAAGCAAGGACAGGGGAACTGAAGCTTTCTTT
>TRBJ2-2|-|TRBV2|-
CATRAGEHTGELFF
TGTGCCACCAGGGCAGGGGAGCACACCGGGGAGCTGTTTTTT
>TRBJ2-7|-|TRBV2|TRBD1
CASSSRDRVPYEQYF
TGTGCCAGCAGCAGTCGGGACAGGGTTCCCTACGAGCAGTACTTC
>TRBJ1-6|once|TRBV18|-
CASSPADNNSPLHF
TGTGCCAGCTCACCAGCAGATAATAATTCACCCCTCCACTTT
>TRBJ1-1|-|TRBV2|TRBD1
CASSPLQGRNTEAFF
TGTGCCAGCAGTCCTCTACAGGGGCGGAACACTGAAGCTTTCTTT
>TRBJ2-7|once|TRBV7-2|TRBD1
CASRLGTGGMGTYEQYF
TGTGCCAGCAGACTTGGGACAGGGGGAATGGGAACCTACGAGCAGTACTTC
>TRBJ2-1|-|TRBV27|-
CASGPPRDEQFF
TGTGCCAGCGGGCCCCCCCGCGATGAGCAGTTCTTC
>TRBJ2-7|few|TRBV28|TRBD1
CASGDRDRAPFYEQYF
TGTGCCAGCGGGGACCGGGACAGGGCCCCTTTCTACGAGCAGTACTTC
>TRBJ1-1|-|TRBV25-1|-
CASSPIGGNTEAFF
TGTGCCAGCAGTCCCATCGGTGGGAACACTGAAGCTTTCTTT
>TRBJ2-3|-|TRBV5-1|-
CASSLERTSTDTQYF
TGCGCCAGCAGCCTAGAGCGGACTAGCACAGATACGCAGTATTTT
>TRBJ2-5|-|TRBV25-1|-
CASSESRERETQYF
TGTGCCAGCAGTGAATCGAGGGAAAGGGAGACCCAGTACTTC
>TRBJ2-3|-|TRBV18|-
CASSPPRNRGTDTQYF
TGTGCCAGCTCACCACCGCGTAATAGAGGCACAGATACGCAGTATTTT
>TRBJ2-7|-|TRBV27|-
CASSFLTTTHSYEQYF
TGTGCCAGCAGTTTCTTGACTACCACCCACTCCTACGAGCAGTACTTC
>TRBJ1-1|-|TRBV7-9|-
CASSWGGVAEAFF
TGTGCCAGCAGTTGGGGGGGGGTCGCCGAAGCTTTCTTT
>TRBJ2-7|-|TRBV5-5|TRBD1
CASSTRQGHEQYF
TGTGCCAGCAGCACCCGACAGGGGCACGAGCAGTACTTC
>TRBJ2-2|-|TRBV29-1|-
CSVGQGGNTGELFF
TGCAGCGTTGGACAGGGAGGGAACACCGGGGAGCTGTTTTTT
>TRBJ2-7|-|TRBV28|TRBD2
CASSPGGVEQYF
TGTGCCAGCAGCCCGGGGGGTGTCGAGCAGTACTTC
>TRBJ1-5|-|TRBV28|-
CASRGGYSNQPQHF
TGTGCCAGCAGAGGGGGATATAGCAATCAGCCCCAGCATTTT
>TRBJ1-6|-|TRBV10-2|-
CASSEGAVQPLHF
TGCGCCAGCAGTGAGGGGGCAGTCCAACCCCTCCACTTT
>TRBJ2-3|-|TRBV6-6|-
CASSYGTSPTDTQYF
TGTGCCAGCAGTTACGGGACTTCCCCCACAGATACGCAGTATTTT
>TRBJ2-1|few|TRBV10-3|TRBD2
CAISEPRLAGKDNEQFF
TGTGCCATCAGTGAGCCGAGACTAGCGGGGAAAGACAATGAGCAGTTCTTC
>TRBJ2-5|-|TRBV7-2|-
CASSVLQVLYF
TGTGCCAGCAGCGTCCTACAGGTTTTATACTTC
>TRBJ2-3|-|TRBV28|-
CASRLPTVDTQYF
TGTGCCAGCAGACTACCCACCGTGGATACGCAGTATTTT
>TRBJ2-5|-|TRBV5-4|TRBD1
CASSSGQGAQQETQYF
TGTGCCAGCAGCTCCGGACAGGGGGCGCAGCAAGAGACCCAGTACTTC
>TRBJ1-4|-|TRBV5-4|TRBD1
CASSQDRGLSNEKLFF
TGTGCCAGCAGCCAGGACAGGGGGCTGTCTAATGAAAAACTGTTTTTT
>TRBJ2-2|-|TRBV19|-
CASSIRPPGGELFF
TGTGCCAGTAGTATTCGGCCCCCGGGGGGGGAGCTGTTTTTT
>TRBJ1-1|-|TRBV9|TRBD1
CASSVEDRGEAFF
TGTGCCAGCAGCGTAGAGGACAGGGGTGAAGCTTTCTTT
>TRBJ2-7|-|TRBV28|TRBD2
CASSSSSGGFYEQYF
TGTGCCAGCAGTTCTTCTAGCGGGGGGTTTTACGAGCAGTACTTC
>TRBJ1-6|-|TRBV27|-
CASSPRGGNSPLHF
TGTGCCAGCAGTCCGAGAGGGGGTAATTCACCCCTCCACTTT
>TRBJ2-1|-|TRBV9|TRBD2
CASSPSRLADYNEQFF
TGTGCCAGCAGCCCTAGTAGACTAGCGGATTACAATGAGCAGTTCTTC
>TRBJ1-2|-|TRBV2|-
CASSEGRGRGYGYTF
TGTGCCAGCAGTGAAGGACGGGGGAGGGGGTATGGCTACACCTTC
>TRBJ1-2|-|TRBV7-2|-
CASSLASYGYTF
TGTGCCAGCAGCTTAGCCAGCTATGGCTACACCTTC
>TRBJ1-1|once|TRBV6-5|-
CASSSRQEAFF
TGTGCCAGCAGCTCACGACAGGAAGCTTTCTTT
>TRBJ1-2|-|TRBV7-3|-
CASSPGGRGGYTF
TGTGCCAGCAGCCCGGGGGGACGCGGAGGCTACACCTTC
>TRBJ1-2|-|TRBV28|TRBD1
CASSFGSGQGNWRGYTF
TGTGCCAGCAGTTTTGGCTCGGGACAGGGAAATTGGAGGGGCTACACCTTC
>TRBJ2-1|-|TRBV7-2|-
CASSLEGAGRAVYNEQFF
TGTGCCAGCAGCTTAGAGGGGGCCGGGAGGGCCGTCTACAATGAGCAGTTCTTC
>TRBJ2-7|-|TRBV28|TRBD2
CASSPGLAVSYEQYF
TGTGCCAGCAGCCCGGGACTAGCGGTCTCCTACGAGCAGTACTTC
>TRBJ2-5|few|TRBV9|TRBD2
CASSVGGLAGKETQYF
TGTGCCAGCAGCGTAGGAGGATTAGCGGGGAAAGAGACCCAGTACTTC
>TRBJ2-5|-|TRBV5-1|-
CASSLLGASGRETQYF
TGCGCCAGCAGCTTGCTGGGGGCTAGCGGAAGGGAGACCCAGTACTTC
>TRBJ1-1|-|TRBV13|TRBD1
CASSLVQGVISDTEAFF
TGTGCCAGCAGCTTAGTACAGGGGGTGATTTCGGACACTGAAGCTTTCTTT
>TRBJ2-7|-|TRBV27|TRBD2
CASSLFKTSGKYEQYF
TGTGCCAGCAGTTTATTCAAGACTAGCGGGAAGTACGAGCAGTACTTC
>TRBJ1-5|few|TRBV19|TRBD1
CASSIPGQGNQPQHF
TGTGCCAGTAGTATTCCGGGACAGGGGAATCAGCCCCAGCATTTT
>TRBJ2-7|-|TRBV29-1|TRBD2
CSAGGLAGGQYEQYF
TGCAGCGCCGGGGGGCTAGCGGGAGGGCAATACGAGCAGTACTTC
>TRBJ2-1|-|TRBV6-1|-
CASSEQHQGEQFF
TGTGCCAGCAGTGAACAGCACCAGGGTGAGCAGTTCTTC
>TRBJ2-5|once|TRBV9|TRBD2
CASSAGLAGGIGTQYF
TGTGCCAGCAGCGCGGGACTAGCGGGAGGTATCGGGACCCAGTACTTC
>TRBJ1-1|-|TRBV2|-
CASSESGEEAFF
TGTGCCAGCAGTGAATCAGGGGAGGAAGCTTTCTTT
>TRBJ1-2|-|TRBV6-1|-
CASSEPGGYGYTF
TGTGCCAGCAGTGAACCCGGGGGTTATGGCTACACCTTC
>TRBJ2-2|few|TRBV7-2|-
CASRGQSTGELFF
TGTGCCAGCAGAGGACAGAGCACCGGGGAGCTGTTTTTT
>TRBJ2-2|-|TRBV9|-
CASSVSESTGELFF
TGTGCCAGCAGCGTAAGTGAGAGCACCGGGGAGCTGTTTTTT
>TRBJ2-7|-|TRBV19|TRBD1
CASSPRDRSNLLEQYF
TGTGCCAGTAGTCCCCGGGACAGAAGTAACCTACTGGAGCAGTACTTC
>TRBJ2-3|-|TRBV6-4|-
CASSSTTRDTQYF
TGTGCCAGCAGTTCTACCACTCGAGATACGCAGTATTTT
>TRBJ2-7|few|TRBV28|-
CAIGGTYEQYF
TGTGCCATCGGGGGTACCTACGAGCAGTACTTC
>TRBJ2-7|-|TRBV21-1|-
CASYEQYF
TGTGCCAGCTACGAGCAGTACTTC
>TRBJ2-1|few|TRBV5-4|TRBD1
CASRGTGTDSRWQFF
TGTGCCAGCAGGGGGACCGGGACAGACTCAAGATGGCAGTTCTTC
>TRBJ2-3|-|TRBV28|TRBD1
CASRGWDRGSGAQYF
TGTGCCAGCCGAGGATGGGACAGGGGCAGCGGGGCGCAGTATTTT